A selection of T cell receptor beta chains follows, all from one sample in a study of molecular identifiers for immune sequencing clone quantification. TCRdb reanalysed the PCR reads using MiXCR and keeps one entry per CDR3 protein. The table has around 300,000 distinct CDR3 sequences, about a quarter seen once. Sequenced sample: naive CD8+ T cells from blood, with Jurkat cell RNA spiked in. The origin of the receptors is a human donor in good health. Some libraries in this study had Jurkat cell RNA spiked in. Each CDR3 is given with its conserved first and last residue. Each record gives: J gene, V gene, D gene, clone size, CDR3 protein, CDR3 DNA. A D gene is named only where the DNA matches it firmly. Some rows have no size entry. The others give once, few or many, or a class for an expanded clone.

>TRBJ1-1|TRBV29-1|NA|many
CSVELSNSWGRNTEAFF
TGCAGCGTTGAACTTTCTAACTCGTGGGGGCGGAACACTGAAGCTTTCTTT
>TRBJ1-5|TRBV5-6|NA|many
CASSSTMGGNQPQHF
TGTGCCAGCAGCTCCACCATGGGGGGCAATCAGCCCCAGCATTTT
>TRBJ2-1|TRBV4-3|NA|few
CASSQDRGAPYNEQFF
TGCGCCAGCAGCCAAGATAGAGGGGCACCCTACAATGAGCAGTTCTTC
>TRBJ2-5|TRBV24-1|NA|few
CATSDSGTSTRSETQYF
TGTGCCACCAGTGATTCTGGGACTTCGACGAGATCGGAGACCCAGTACTTC
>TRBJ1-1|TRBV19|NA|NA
CASRTGGNTEAFF
TGTGCCAGTAGGACCGGGGGGAACACTGAAGCTTTCTTT
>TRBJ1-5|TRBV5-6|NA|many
CASSLQNQPQHF
TGTGCCAGCAGCTTGCAAAATCAGCCCCAGCATTTT
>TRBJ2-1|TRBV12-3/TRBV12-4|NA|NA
CASSSRESTHEQFF
TGTGCCAGCAGTTCGAGAGAATCCACCCATGAGCAGTTCTTC
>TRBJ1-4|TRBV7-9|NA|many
CASSSPGPNGEKLFF
TGTGCCAGCAGCTCGCCGGGCCCTAACGGTGAAAAACTGTTTTTT
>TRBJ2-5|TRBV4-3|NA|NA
CASSPPGGEPQYF
TGCGCCAGCAGCCCGCCTGGGGGAGAGCCCCAGTACTTC
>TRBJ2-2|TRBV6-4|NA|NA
CANSDWIKGTGELFF
TGTGCCAACAGTGACTGGATTAAGGGCACCGGGGAGCTGTTTTTT
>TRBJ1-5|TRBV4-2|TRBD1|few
CASSQVGDRAGNQPQHF
TGTGCCAGCAGCCAAGTAGGGGACAGGGCGGGCAATCAGCCCCAGCATTTT
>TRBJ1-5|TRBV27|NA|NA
CASSLKGRSNQPQHF
TGTGCCAGCAGTCTAAAGGGACGGAGCAATCAGCCCCAGCATTTT
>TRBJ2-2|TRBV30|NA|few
CAWAGSPGELFF
TGTGCCTGGGCAGGGAGTCCCGGGGAGCTGTTTTTT
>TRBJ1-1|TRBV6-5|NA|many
CASSPVSFSNRGFF
TGTGCCAGCAGCCCTGTGAGTTTTAGCAACCGGGGTTTCTTT
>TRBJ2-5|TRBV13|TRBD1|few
CASSLSPGQGDPEETQYF
TGTGCCAGCAGCTTATCCCCAGGACAGGGGGATCCGGAAGAGACCCAGTACTTC
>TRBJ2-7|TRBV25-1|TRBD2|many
CASSEAGGTYEQYF
TGTGCCAGCAGTGAGGCGGGAGGTACTTACGAGCAGTACTTC
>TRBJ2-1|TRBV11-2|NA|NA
CASSLSVEQFF
TGTGCCAGCAGCTTATCCGTTGAGCAGTTCTTC
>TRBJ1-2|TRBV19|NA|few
CASSIVGDSSYGYTF
TGTGCCAGTAGTATAGTTGGAGACAGTTCCTATGGCTACACCTTC
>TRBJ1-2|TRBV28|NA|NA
CASSLSPMVYGYTF
TGTGCCAGCAGTTTATCCCCAATGGTCTATGGCTACACCTTC
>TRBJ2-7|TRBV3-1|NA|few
CASSPDGRRGYEQYF
TGTGCCAGCAGCCCGGATGGTAGGAGAGGGTACGAGCAGTACTTC
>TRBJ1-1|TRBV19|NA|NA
CASSTIRGAFF
TGTGCCAGTAGTACAATCCGGGGAGCTTTCTTT
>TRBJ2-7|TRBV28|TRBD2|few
CASTSGGGEQYF
TGTGCCAGCACCAGTGGGGGGGGCGAGCAGTACTTC
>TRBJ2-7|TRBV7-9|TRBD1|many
CASSTRTGSEQYF
TGTGCCAGCAGCACCCGGACAGGGAGCGAGCAGTACTTC
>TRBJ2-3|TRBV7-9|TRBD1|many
CASSFQTGGRDTQYF
TGTGCCAGCAGCTTTCAAACAGGGGGAAGAGATACGCAGTATTTT
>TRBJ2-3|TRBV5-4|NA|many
CASSFRQRSADTQYF
TGTGCCAGCAGCTTTCGGCAGAGGAGTGCAGATACGCAGTATTTT
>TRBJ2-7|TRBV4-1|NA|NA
CASSQDALPLGSSYEQYF
TGCGCCAGCAGCCAAGATGCTCTCCCCCTGGGCAGCTCCTACGAGCAGTACTTC
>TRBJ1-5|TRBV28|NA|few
CASSSSRASNQPQHF
TGTGCCAGCAGTTCCTCCCGGGCTAGCAATCAGCCCCAGCATTTT
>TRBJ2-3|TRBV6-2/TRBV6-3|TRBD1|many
CASWTGADTQYF
TGTGCCAGCTGGACAGGGGCTGATACGCAGTATTTT
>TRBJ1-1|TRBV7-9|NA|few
CASSPDVGTEAFF
TGTGCCAGCAGCCCAGACGTGGGAACTGAAGCTTTCTTT
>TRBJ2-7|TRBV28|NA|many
CASSSPITLFSGEQYF
TGTGCCAGCAGTTCCCCTATCACCCTTTTCTCGGGGGAGCAGTACTTC
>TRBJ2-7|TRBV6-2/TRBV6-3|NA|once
CASRPVAGFYSYGQYF
TGTGCCAGCAGGCCCGTCGCGGGCTTCTACTCCTACGGGCAGTACTTC
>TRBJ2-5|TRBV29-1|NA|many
CSVERTYQETQYF
TGCAGCGTTGAAAGGACATACCAAGAGACCCAGTACTTC
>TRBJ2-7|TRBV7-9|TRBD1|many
CASSLLDRGLYEQYF
TGTGCCAGCAGCTTACTGGACAGGGGTTTGTACGAGCAGTACTTC
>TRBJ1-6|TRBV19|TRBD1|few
CASSNPGTGGSPLHF
TGTGCCAGTAGTAACCCCGGGACAGGGGGTTCACCCCTCCACTTT
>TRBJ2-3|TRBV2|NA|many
CASSGVGLSTDTQYF
TGTGCCAGCAGTGGGGTTGGACTGAGCACAGATACGCAGTATTTT
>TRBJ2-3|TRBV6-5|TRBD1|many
CASSYSSDVTGASTDTQYF
TGTGCCAGCAGTTACTCGTCGGATGTGACAGGGGCCTCCACAGATACGCAGTATTTT
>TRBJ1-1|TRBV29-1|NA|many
CSARDGNTEAFF
TGCAGCGCCCGGGACGGAAACACTGAAGCTTTCTTT
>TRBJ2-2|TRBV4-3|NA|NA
CASSQESVATGELFF
TGCGCCAGCAGCCAAGAGTCAGTGGCCACCGGGGAGCTGTTTTTT
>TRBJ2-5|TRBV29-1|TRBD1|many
CSVEDRAETQYF
TGCAGCGTTGAGGACAGGGCAGAGACCCAGTACTTC
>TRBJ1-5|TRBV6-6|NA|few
CASGKGQYSNQPQHF
TGTGCCAGCGGAAAAGGACAGTATAGCAATCAGCCCCAGCATTTT
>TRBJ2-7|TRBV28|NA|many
CASSRRLGPYEQYF
TGTGCCAGCAGTCGACGACTAGGTCCCTACGAGCAGTACTTC
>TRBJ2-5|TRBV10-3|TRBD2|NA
CAIRPAGGEETQYF
TGTGCCATCAGGCCAGCGGGGGGCGAAGAGACCCAGTACTTC
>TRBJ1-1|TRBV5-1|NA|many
CASSLTRVGTEAFF
TGCGCCAGCAGCCTTACCAGGGTCGGCACTGAAGCTTTCTTT
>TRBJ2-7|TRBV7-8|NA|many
CASSLGPTTGLSYEQYF
TGTGCCAGCAGCTTAGGCCCCACGACAGGTCTAAGCTACGAGCAGTACTTC
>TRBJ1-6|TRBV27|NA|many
CASSFQNSPLHF
TGTGCCAGCAGTTTCCAAAATTCACCCCTCCACTTT
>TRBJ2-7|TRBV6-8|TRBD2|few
CASTITLTSGSYRSYEQYF
TGTGCCAGCACTATTACTTTGACTAGCGGGAGTTATAGATCCTACGAGCAGTACTTC
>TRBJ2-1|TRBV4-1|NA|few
CASSQSGTLNYNEQFF
TGCGCCAGCAGCCAGTCCGGGACACTCAATTACAATGAGCAGTTCTTC
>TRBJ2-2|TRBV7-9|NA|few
CASSPSLRGELFF
TGTGCCAGCAGCCCCTCCCTTAGGGGGGAGCTGTTTTTT
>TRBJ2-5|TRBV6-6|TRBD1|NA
CAGSPTGQQETQYF
TGTGCCGGCAGTCCCACGGGACAGCAAGAGACCCAGTACTTC